This T cell receptor beta chain comes out of a study of T cells in Graves' hyperthyroidism and ophthalmopathy. The study left out patients who had uncontrolled infection, other autoimmune disease, pregnancy or lactation. The blood sample dates from first hyperthyroidism diagnosis, preceding any ophthalmopathy symptoms. This clonotype was observed a handful of times. The antigen remains unidentified. The investigators amplified TCR beta CDR3 regions from RNA transcripts. A set of HTBI primers served as the primers for a first-round RT-PCR of the TCR CDR3. TCRdb reprocessed the multiplex PCR reads with MiXCR, giving one entry per CDR3 protein. The sample comprises 300,000 to 450,000 distinct CDR3 sequences, less than 15% of which are singletons, and under 25% rests with the top ten. Overall study findings and caveats: Separation of ophthalmopathy from stable hyperthyroidism was achieved by a 13 V-J model. The blood repertoire included most of the expanded thyroid clonotypes above 0.001.

With 3 bases clipped from V and 6 bases from J, the junction kept 3 bases outside the gene matches. Per germline, CDR1 SGDLS and CDR2 YYNGEE. The CDR3 length is 12 residues. This clonotype was sampled from a young man with Graves' hyperthyroidism that later progressed to Graves' ophthalmopathy. The chain has TRBV9 and TRBJ2-7; TRBD1 matches 7 bases. Sequenced: blood. CDR3 bases: TGTGCCAGCAGCGGCACAGGGGTCGAGCAGTACTTC. Translated, it gives CASSGTGVEQYF.